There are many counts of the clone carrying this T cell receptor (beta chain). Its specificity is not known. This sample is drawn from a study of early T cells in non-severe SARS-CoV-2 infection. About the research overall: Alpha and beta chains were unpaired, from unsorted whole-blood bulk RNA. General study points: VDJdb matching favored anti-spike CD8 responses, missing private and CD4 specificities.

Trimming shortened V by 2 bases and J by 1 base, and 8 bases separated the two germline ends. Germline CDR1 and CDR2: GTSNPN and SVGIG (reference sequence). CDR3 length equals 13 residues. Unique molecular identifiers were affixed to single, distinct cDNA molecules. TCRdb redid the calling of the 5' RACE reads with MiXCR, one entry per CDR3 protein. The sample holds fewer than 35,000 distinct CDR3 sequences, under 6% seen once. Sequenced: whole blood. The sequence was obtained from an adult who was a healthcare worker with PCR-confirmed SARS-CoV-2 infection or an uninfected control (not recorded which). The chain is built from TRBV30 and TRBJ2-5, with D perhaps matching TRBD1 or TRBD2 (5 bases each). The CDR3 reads CAWSRGPQETQYF. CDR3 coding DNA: TGTGCCTGGAGTCGGGGACCCCAAGAGACCCAGTACTTC.